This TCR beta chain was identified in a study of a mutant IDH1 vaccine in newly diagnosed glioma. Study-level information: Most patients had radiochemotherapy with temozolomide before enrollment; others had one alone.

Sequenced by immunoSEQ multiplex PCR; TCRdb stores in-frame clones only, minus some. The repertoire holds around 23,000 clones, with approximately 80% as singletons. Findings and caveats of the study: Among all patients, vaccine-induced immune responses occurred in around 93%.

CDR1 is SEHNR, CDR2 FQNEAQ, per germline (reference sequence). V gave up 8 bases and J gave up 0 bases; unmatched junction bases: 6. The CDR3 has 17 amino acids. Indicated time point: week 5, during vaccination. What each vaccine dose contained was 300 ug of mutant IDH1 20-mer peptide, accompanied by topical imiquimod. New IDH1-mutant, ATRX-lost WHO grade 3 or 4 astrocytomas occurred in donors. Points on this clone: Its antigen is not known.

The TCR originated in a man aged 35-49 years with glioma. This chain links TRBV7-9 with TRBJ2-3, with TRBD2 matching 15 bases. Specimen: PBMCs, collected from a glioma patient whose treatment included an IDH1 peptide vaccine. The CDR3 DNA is TGTGCCAGCGGTGGACTAGCGGGAGGGCCTAGCACAGATACGCAGTATTTT. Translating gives CASGGLAGGPSTDTQYF.